This T cell receptor (beta chain) was observed in a study of blood T cell repertoires in COVID-19. Using immunoSEQ multiplex PCR, the repertoire was profiled, and TCRdb retains in-frame clones only, with some absent. The sample yields hundreds of thousands of clones, 88% seen once. Germline CDR1 reads SGHVS; CDR2 reads FNYEAQ. V lost 0 bases and J lost 4; bases outside the gene matches: 8. The CDR3 consists of 17 residues. The sample consisted of PBMCs or T cells enriched from blood (not recorded which). The V call is TRBV7-6, the J call TRBJ2-1; 8 nucleotides line up with TRBD2. This receptor was taken from a woman in her twenties or thirties who had recovered from COVID-19. CDR3 nucleotides: TGTGCCAGCAGCTTAGCGGTCAGCGGGGGACCATACAATGAGCAGTTCTTC. It encodes CASSLAVSGGPYNEQFF.